This entry concerns a single T cell receptor (beta chain). The sample holds a few counts of this clone. It has no known antigen specificity. Base qualities were left out, and no much larger clone turns up one base away. The source of the sample is a study of blood T cell repertoires in COVID-19 (dated by TCRdb to the early 2020s). Regarding the research as a whole: Collaborator samples came from the United States, Italy and Spain and covered acute and convalescent phases of COVID-19. The prospective study material was composed of cDNA or gDNA derived from T cells, B-cell-depleted T cells, or PBMCs. Deeply sampled blood TCRbeta repertoires from subjects exposed to, actively infected with, or recovered from COVID-19 were included in the dataset. A freely available public database, intended as a resource for researchers studying the immune response to SARS-CoV-2, is where the repertoires were released. The samples were drawn from two sources: the first 160 participants of the ongoing ImmuneRACE study, and over 1,000 subjects contributed by 6 global collaborators. Sample metadata almost always included a de-identified subject ID, COVID-19 status, age in years and sex. Where available, HLA class I and class II types were taken from metadata supplied by the sample provider and were not determined by assay-based typing. The paper as a whole reports these results and caveats: The quantity of clinical and demographic metadata differed by source and by participant and was supplied without curation.

The CDR3 holds 15 amino acids from the cysteine to the phenylalanine. The retained sequence is limited to the CDR3, 45 bases, with the frame set at the first base. The germline V end is reduced by 4 bases and the J end by 4 bases; junction bases left unmatched: 8. CDR1 MNHNY and CDR2 SVGAGI are derived from the germline V gene (reference sequence). TCRbeta CDR3 regions were amplified from genomic DNA using the immunoSEQ Assay, a bias-controlled multiplex PCR. The source study handled its data this way. The number of nucleated cells in each sample was estimated by amplification of reference gene primers within the assay. To quantify the absolute abundance of each unique TCRbeta CDR3 rearrangement, sequence reads were collapsed and filtered. Productive Simpson clonality was computed per sample as the square root of Simpson's diversity index over productive rearrangements. TCRdb took this table from immuneACCESS and kept in-frame rearrangements with V and J called. Such tables lack part of the clones; where checked against another copy, unresolved V genes explain under half of the gap, and the rest is unexplained. That table supplies the V and J calls and clone size; D and trimming were determined from the DNA. The sample table records about 65,000 clones; around 93% of these occur just once. The ten largest clones capture roughly 3% of the sample.

The collaborating institutions used their own protocols to collect whole blood in K2EDTA tubes. Collaborator samples were shipped for TCRbeta analysis as frozen whole blood, isolated PBMCs, or DNA extracted from either sample type. Input material: peripheral blood. The TCR sequence derives from a man between 70 and 80 years old with active COVID-19. The chain couples TRBV6-6 to TRBJ2-3, and 7 bases in between align with TRBD1. The nucleotides are TGTGCCAGCAGTTTTAAGGGGGCGGCCGCAGATACGCAGTATTTT. Its translation is CASSFKGAAADTQYF.